A single sample is the source of the 20 T cell receptor beta chains below, sequenced in a study of shared clonotypes between healthy human individuals. Cells designated naive CD8 were CD45RO-negative and were positively selected for CCR7, with terminally differentiated effector memory CD45RA+ cells excluded. The assay was immunoSEQ multiplex PCR, and TCRdb's table has in-frame clones only and misses some. The profile shows roughly 2.1 million clones, about 92% of them singletons. The sequencing sample was made of naive CD8+ T cells from PBMCs. These receptor sequences come from a man aged 18 to 29 in good health. Some clones in this sample may be carry-over from other donors' samples.

The chain joins TRBV6-6 to TRBJ2-1, with TRBD2 matching over 8 bases. This CDR3 spans 13 amino acids. Germline V gene lookup returns CDR1 MNHNY and CDR2 SVGAGI (reference sequence). V shed 6 bases, J shed 10 bases, and the junction held 8 bases outside the gene matches. In DNA form, the CDR3 reads TGTGCCAGCAGCCCAACTAGACTAGCGGAGCAGTTCTTC. Amino acid sequence: CASSPTRLAEQFF.

J is TRBJ1-5 and V is TRBV4-3; D not certain. The CDR3 has 16 amino acids. Germline V gene lookup returns CDR1 LGHNA and CDR2 YSLEER. Trimming took off 0 bases at V and 2 bases at J, with 11 bases between the two ends. The CDR3 protein is CASSQDRTFGNQPQHF. CDR3 DNA: TGCGCCAGCAGCCAAGACCGCACCTTTGGCAATCAGCCCCAGCATTTT.

Notes on this clone: Other DNA sequences from this sample encode an identical CDR3 as well. The chain joins TRBV27 to TRBJ2-7; D remains ambiguous. In germline, CDR1 is MNHEY, CDR2 SMNVEV (reference sequence). The CDR3 spans 13 residues. V was clipped by 6 bases and J by 4 bases, with 13 bases between them. The CDR3 nucleotides are TGTGCCAGCAGCCTAGGCACTACATACGAGCAGTACTTC. Translating it yields CASSLGTTYEQYF.

CDR3 coding DNA: TGTGCCAGCAGTGGGGGGTTCGCAGGGTATAATGAAAAACTGTTTTTT. It translates to CASSGGFAGYNEKLFF. The chain recombines TRBV6-1 with TRBJ1-4; possibly TRBD1 for D (5 bases). V shed 4 bases and J shed 4 bases, with 16 bases lying between them. CDR1 and CDR2 from the germline V gene are MNHNS and SASEGT. CDR3 length: 16 residues.

The chain has TRBV25-1 and TRBJ1-2, with D possibly matching TRBD1 (6 bases). Deletions cut 0 bases from V and 3 bases from J, with 11 bases between. Germline lookup yields CDR1 MGHDK and CDR2 SYGVNS. This CDR3 has 15 residues. The CDR3 region is CASSEYQEGDYGYTF. CDR3 nucleotides: TGTGCCAGCAGTGAATATCAGGAGGGGGACTATGGCTACACCTTC.

The genes are TRBV29-1 and TRBJ2-7; D may be TRBD1 or TRBD2 (5 bases each). V lost 3 bases and J lost 2, with 17 bases in between. The CDR3 consists of 15 residues. Germline values: CDR1 SQVTM, CDR2 ANQGSEA. CDR3 in amino acids: CSVERGVGFTYEQYF. The CDR3 DNA follows: TGCAGCGTTGAGAGGGGTGTGGGGTTCACCTACGAGCAGTACTTC.

The chain employs TRBV4-1 and TRBJ2-7; D possibly uses TRBD1 or TRBD2 (5 bases each). Trimming shortened V by 5 bases and J by 1 base, and 15 bases separated the two germline ends. This CDR3 has 15 amino acids. Germline lookup yields CDR1 MGHRA and CDR2 YSYEKL. The DNA for the CDR3 is TGCGCCAGCAGCTTTGGGGACGGGACGTCCTACGAGCAGTACTTC. As protein: CASSFGDGTSYEQYF.

The chain is built from TRBV29-1 and TRBJ2-5, with TRBD2 matching over 12 bases. This CDR3 contains 15 residues. J lost 0 bases, V lost 7 bases, and 6 bases had no gene match. Per germline, CDR1 SQVTM and CDR2 ANQGSEA. The CDR3 here is CSAGTSGLYQETQYF. The CDR3 bases are TGCAGCGCAGGGACTAGCGGGTTGTACCAAGAGACCCAGTACTTC.

Only one count was recorded for this clone. The CDR3 DNA follows: TGTGCCAGCAGCTTAGTAGGCCACAGGATGATGTTGGATGAGCAGTTCTTC. Encoded protein: CASSLVGHRMMLDEQFF. The rearrangement joins TRBV11-2 to TRBJ2-1; weak D call: TRBD1 (5 bases). The CDR3 runs to 17 residues. Trimming left V 1 base short and J 8 bases short, with 21 bases between. The germline gives CDR1 SGHAT, CDR2 FQNNGV.

This clone showed up just a few times. The rearrangement links TRBV5-1 to TRBJ1-2; D is unresolved. CDR3 size: 13 residues. V was pared by 6 bases and J by 2 bases, with 11 bases between. Germline V CDR1 and CDR2: SGHRS, YFSETQ. In DNA, the CDR3 is TGCGCCAGCATGGGAGCGTTCAACTATGGCTACACCTTC. Translation: CASMGAFNYGYTF. Supplemented by reference TRBV5-1 and TRBJ1-2, the full variable domain reads KAGVTQTPRYLIKTRGQQVTLSCSPISGHRSVSWYQQTPGQGLQFLFEYFSETQRNKGNFPGRFSGRQFSNSRSEMNVSTLELGDSALYLCASMGAFNYGYTFGSGTRLTVV.

The V call is TRBV2, the J call TRBJ2-3; 7 bases line up with TRBD1. CDR1 is SNHLY and CDR2 is FYNNEI in the germline V gene. V was pared by 9 bases and J by 0 bases, with 3 bases of the junction left unmatched. This CDR3 region has 13 residues. The DNA of the CDR3 is TGTGCCAGGAAGGACAGGAGCACAGATACGCAGTATTTT. Translating it yields CARKDRSTDTQYF.

V gene TRBV7-9 combines with J gene TRBJ2-7; the D gene is possibly TRBD2 (7 bases). Germline CDR1 reads SEHNR; CDR2 reads FQNEAQ (reference sequence). This CDR3 spans 14 amino acids. The V and J ends lost 6 bases and 2 bases respectively, with 14 bases between them. The CDR3 region has the DNA TGTGCCAGCAGAGGCGGGGGCAGTACCTACGAGCAGTACTTC. Protein: CASRGGGSTYEQYF.

This clone was observed a single time. This chain joins TRBV6-5 and TRBJ1-5; 8 bases agree with TRBD1. Trimming at V came to 5 bases and at J to 6 bases, leaving 9 bases not matched to a gene. In germline, CDR1 is MNHEY, CDR2 SVGAGI. CDR3 length: 15 residues. CDR3 DNA: TGTGCCAGCAGTATAGACAGGGGAGGAGGTCAGCCCCAGCATTTT. It codes for CASSIDRGGGQPQHF.

V gene TRBV13 combines with J gene TRBJ2-2; TRBD2 agrees at 7 bases. The CDR3 has 16 amino acids. V was clipped by 5 bases and J by 0 bases; unmatched bases: 6. Looked up from germline, CDR1 is PRHDT and CDR2 is FYEKMQ (reference sequence). CDR3 bases: TGTGCCAGCAGCGCCCAGCGGGACCCGAACACCGGGGAGCTGTTTTTT. Its translation: CASSAQRDPNTGELFF.

The J gene is TRBJ2-7, the V gene TRBV9, with TRBD2 matching over 11 bases. Germline V gene data show CDR1 as SGDLS and CDR2 as YYNGEE. The ends lost 3 bases at V and 2 bases at J; junction bases unmatched: 4. The CDR3 has 15 amino acids. DNA of the CDR3: TGTGCCAGCAGCGATGGGACTAGCGGTCCCTACGAGCAGTACTTC. It yields the protein CASSDGTSGPYEQYF.

V is TRBV5-6 and J is TRBJ1-2; 8 nucleotides agree with TRBD1. J was trimmed by 3 bases and V by 0 bases; bases with no gene match: 1. The CDR3 loop spans 14 amino acids. Germline V gene sequence: CDR1 SGHDT, CDR2 YYEEEE. Written as DNA, the CDR3 is TGTGCCAGCAGCTTGGCAGGGGGCGACTATGGCTACACCTTC. It encodes CASSLAGGDYGYTF.

This clone appeared a single time. CDR3 nucleotide sequence: TGTGCCAGCAGCGAACCGGGACACCCAGGAAGTAATGAGCAGTTCTTC. Translated, it gives CASSEPGHPGSNEQFF. The chain combines TRBV5-5 with TRBJ2-1; TRBD1 is a possible D gene (6 bases). The CDR3 is 16 amino acids. The germline gives CDR1 SGHKS, CDR2 YYEKEE (reference sequence). Trimming took off 4 bases at V and 7 bases at J, with 21 bases between the two ends.

This chain uses TRBV28 with TRBJ2-7, with 11 bases identical to TRBD2. This CDR3 is 17 amino acids long. V was pared by 3 bases and J by 0 bases, with 7 bases of the junction left unmatched. CDR1 is MDHEN and CDR2 is SYDVKM in the germline V gene. In DNA, the CDR3 is TGTGCCAGCAGTTTCCCCACGACTAGCGGGGCCTCCTACGAGCAGTACTTC. Amino acid sequence: CASSFPTTSGASYEQYF.

The V gene is TRBV12-5, the J gene TRBJ1-2; perhaps TRBD1 as D (5 bases). Germline values: CDR1 LGHNT, CDR2 FRNRAP. Trimming shortened V by 10 bases and J by 2 bases, and 14 bases separated the two germline ends. CDR3 length: 13 residues. Here the CDR3 reads CATSRGGNYGYTF. CDR3 DNA sequence: TGTGCTACTTCCCGGGGCGGAAACTATGGCTACACCTTC.

The chain combines TRBV11-2 with TRBJ2-1; 12 bases are a match to TRBD2. Germline-derived CDR1 and CDR2 are SGHAT and FQNNGV. The CDR3 has 16 residues. The ends lost 6 bases at V and 6 bases at J; junction bases unmatched: 9. CDR3 nucleotide sequence: TGTGCCAGCAGAGATACCGGGACTAGCGGGCTCAATGAGCAGTTCTTC. The encoded protein is CASRDTGTSGLNEQFF.